The 21 T cell receptor beta chains below were found in one sample sequenced in a study of blood T cell repertoires in COVID-19. TCRdb keeps only in-frame clones here, not all; method: immunoSEQ multiplex PCR. The sample shows 150,000 to 200,000 clones, approximately 90% of them seen only once. Sequenced material: peripheral blood. These receptors came from a man aged 18 to 29 with acute or convalescent COVID-19.

This chain uses TRBV5-1 with TRBJ2-3; 10 bases align to TRBD2. This CDR3 is 15 amino acids long. Germline V lookup: CDR1 SGHRS, CDR2 YFSETQ. V trimming: 5 bases; J trimming: 1 base; junction bases outside the gene matches: 4. CDR3 nucleotides: TGCGCCAGCAGTCGTCTAGCGGGGGGCACAGATACGCAGTATTTT. Protein: CASSRLAGGTDTQYF.

The chain employs TRBV5-8 and TRBJ2-1; 10 nucleotides agree with TRBD2. Trimming removed 3 bases from V and 8 bases from J; junction bases left unmatched: 8. The germline V gene encodes CDR1 SGHTS and CDR2 YDEGEE. The length of the CDR3 is 15 residues. The CDR3 sequence: CASSWASGGAHEQFF. The CDR3 nucleotides are TGTGCCAGCAGCTGGGCCAGCGGGGGGGCCCATGAGCAGTTCTTC. Filled out from reference TRBV5-8 and TRBJ2-1, the complete variable domain reads EAGVTQSPTHLIKTRGQQATLRCSPISGHTSVYWYQQALGLGLQFLLWYDEGEERNRGNFPPRFSGRQFPNYSSELNVNALELEDSALYLCASSWASGGAHEQFFGPGTRLTVL.

This clone was detected once. DNA of the CDR3: TGTGCCAGTACCCAAACCCCCCACAGGGTTTTGGCACCCCTCCACTTT. Amino acid sequence: CASTQTPHRVLAPLHF. The genes are TRBV19 and TRBJ1-6; possibly TRBD1 for D (6 bases). This CDR3 is 16 amino acids long. Trimming stripped 7 bases from V and 11 bases from J, with 24 bases between. The germline gives CDR1 LNHDA, CDR2 SQIVND (reference sequence).

The chain is built from TRBV4-2 and TRBJ1-2, with a weak D call TRBD1 (5 bases). This CDR3 is 14 amino acids long. V was clipped by 0 bases and J by 3 bases, with 8 bases between them. Per germline, CDR1 LGHNA and CDR2 YNFKEQ. Here the CDR3 DNA reads TGTGCCAGCAGCCAAGACAGGGAGGACTATGGCTACACCTTC. It encodes CASSQDREDYGYTF.

About this clone itself: Additional DNA sequences in this sample encode the identical CDR3. V gene TRBV12-3 or TRBV12-4 combines with J gene TRBJ1-2, with TRBD1 identical over 7 bases. With V trimmed by 6 bases and J by 3 bases, 4 bases remained unmatched. This CDR3 contains 13 residues. The CDR3 sequence: CASRPTGDYGYTF. DNA for the CDR3: TGTGCCAGCAGGCCTACAGGGGACTATGGCTACACCTTC.

This clone appeared a few times. DNA for the CDR3: TGTGCCAGCAGCTTAGGATCAGGGAAGCAGCCCCAGCATTTT. Translation: CASSLGSGKQPQHF. The chain employs TRBV7-2 and TRBJ1-5; D is perhaps TRBD1 (5 bases). The V gene lost 1 base and the J gene lost 7 bases, with 11 bases spanning the gap. CDR3 length equals 14 residues. Germline values: CDR1 SGHTA, CDR2 FQGNSA.

The rearrangement links TRBV30 to TRBJ1-4, with TRBD1 identical over 7 bases. The V segment lost 1 base and the J segment 3 bases; nucleotides outside the gene matches: 5. Germline CDR1 GTSNPN, CDR2 SVGIG (reference sequence). The CDR3 extends over 15 amino acids. CDR3 in DNA: TGTGCCTGGAGTGACCAGGGGGGCGCTAATGAAAAACTGTTTTTT. Its translation is CAWSDQGGANEKLFF.

V usage is TRBV11-1 and J usage is TRBJ1-2; D possibly corresponds to TRBD1 (6 bases). The CDR3 runs 14 residues. Germline loops: CDR1 SGHAT, CDR2 FQDESV (reference sequence). V lost 5 bases to trimming and J lost 4 bases, with 14 bases between them. CDR3 loop: CASSPGQTFYGYTF. The CDR3 DNA reads TGTGCCAGCAGCCCTGGACAGACCTTCTATGGCTACACCTTC.

This chain connects TRBV6-5 to TRBJ1-3; D might be TRBD1 (5 bases). The CDR3 length is 15 residues. The V gene lost 2 bases and the J gene lost 4 bases, with 12 bases spanning the gap. Looked up from germline, CDR1 is MNHEY and CDR2 is SVGAGI. The CDR3 protein is CASSYVGEAGNTIYF. CDR3 DNA sequence: TGTGCCAGCAGTTACGTAGGGGAGGCCGGAAACACCATATATTTT.

The V and J genes are TRBV7-6 and TRBJ1-6; 9 bases map to TRBD1. The CDR3 is 15 amino acids. Germline assignment: CDR1 SGHVS and CDR2 FNYEAQ. V was clipped by 6 bases and J by 5 bases; unmatched bases: 5. This CDR3 reads CASRERQGDNSPLHF. The CDR3 DNA sequence: TGTGCCAGCAGGGAAAGACAGGGGGATAATTCACCCCTCCACTTT. The full variable domain, with the rest looked up from reference TRBV7-6 and TRBJ1-6, is GAGVSQSPRYKVTKRGQDVALRCDPISGHVSLYWYRQALGQGPEFLTYFNYEAQQDKSGLPNDRFSAERPEGSISTLTIQRTEQRDSAMYRCASRERQGDNSPLHFGNGTRLTVT.

V and J are TRBV3-1 (or the pseudogene TRBV3-2) and TRBJ1-2, with 7 bases aligning to TRBD1. The V and J ends lost 0 bases and 4 bases, in that order; junction bases with no gene match: 5. The CDR3 loop spans 15 amino acids. The germline V gene has CDR1 LGHDT and CDR2 YNNKEL (reference sequence). DNA for the CDR3: TGTGCCAGCAGCCAAGATCCAGGGGGTGGCTATGGCTACACCTTC. This codes for CASSQDPGGGYGYTF.

The chain couples TRBV21-1 to TRBJ1-2. TRBV21-1 corresponds to a pseudogene. This CDR3 comprises 11 residues. CDR3 region: CASSLCYGYTF. The CDR3 DNA is TGTGCCAGCAGCCTGTGCTATGGCTACACCTTC.

The V gene is TRBV3-1 (or the pseudogene TRBV3-2), the J gene TRBJ1-3; TRBD1 agrees at 11 bases. CDR3 length: 17 residues. The germline gives CDR1 LGHDT, CDR2 YNNKEL (reference sequence). V was clipped by 4 bases and J by 4 bases; unmatched bases: 9. CDR3 nucleotide sequence: TGTGCCAGCAGCCTGTACGGACAGGGGGCATTCGGAAACACCATATATTTT. Amino acid sequence: CASSLYGQGAFGNTIYF.

J is TRBJ2-7 and V is TRBV6-6; no firm D call. The germline CDR1 and CDR2 sequences are MNHNY and SVGAGI (reference sequence). This CDR3 contains 15 residues. The ends were cut back, 0 bases at V and 3 bases at J, with 12 bases in the middle. The DNA for the CDR3 is TGTGCCAGCAGTTACTCGAATCCAGAAAACTACGAGCAGTACTTC. This gives the protein CASSYSNPENYEQYF.

The chain links TRBV7-3 to TRBJ2-1; 8 bases map to TRBD2. V lost 5 bases, J lost 4 bases, and 7 bases stayed unmatched. This CDR3 is built from 15 residues. The germline V gene has CDR1 SGHTA and CDR2 FQGTGA. The DNA of the CDR3 is TGTGCCAGCAGCCCACTGGCGGGGGGTTACAATGAGCAGTTCTTC. This encodes CASSPLAGGYNEQFF.

This clone has a single count. V is TRBV6-6 and J is TRBJ1-5, with D possibly being TRBD1 (6 bases). V lost 5 bases to trimming and J lost 5 bases, with 22 bases between them. CDR3 length: 17 residues. Germline CDR1 reads MNHNY; CDR2 reads SVGAGI (reference sequence). CDR3 in amino acids: CASSPPGQRWAHQPQHF. The DNA for the CDR3 is TGTGCCAGCAGTCCCCCCGGACAGAGATGGGCGCATCAGCCCCAGCATTTT.

The chain couples TRBV21-1 to TRBJ1-2; the D call of TRBD1 is as the table states it, not checked on the DNA. TRBV21-1 is a pseudogene locus. The CDR3 runs 14 residues. The chain's CDR3 is CASSRQGASYGYTF. DNA for the CDR3: TGTGCCAGCAGCCGCCAGGGGGCCAGCTATGGCTACACCTTC.

This clone has more than one count but fewer than ten. The chain carries TRBV5-4 and TRBJ1-5; no clear D. Looked up from germline, CDR1 is SGHNT and CDR2 is YYREEE (reference sequence). Trimming cost V 5 bases and J 6 bases, with 18 bases left between them. This CDR3 region has 15 residues. CDR3 sequence reads: CASSSDPQASQPQHF. DNA of the CDR3: TGTGCCAGCAGTTCAGACCCCCAGGCGTCTCAGCCCCAGCATTTT.

The chain joins TRBV14 to TRBJ1-1, with a tentative D call TRBD1 (5 bases). Trimming stripped 4 bases from V and 3 bases from J, with 18 bases between. Germline CDR1 and CDR2: SGHDN and FVKESK. The CDR3 covers 16 residues. Written as DNA, the CDR3 is TGTGCCAGCAGCCGGAGGATCGGGGGAGGGGACACTGAAGCTTTCTTT. This codes for CASSRRIGGGDTEAFF.

This sequence joins TRBV6-5 and TRBJ1-2; D unclear. Germline CDR1 and CDR2: MNHEY and SVGAGI. The CDR3 is 15 residues long. Deletions cut 6 bases from V and 1 base from J, with 15 bases between. CDR3 in amino acids: CASSWTGGLNYGYTF. The CDR3 region has the DNA TGTGCCAGCAGCTGGACCGGAGGCCTTAACTATGGCTACACCTTC.

Only one count was recorded for this clone. The CDR3 DNA reads TGTGCCAGCAGCGCCGGACAGGGCCCCTACGAGCAGTACGTC. Translation gives CASSAGQGPYEQYV. The chain employs TRBV9 and TRBJ2-7; 8 bases line up with TRBD1. The CDR3 runs 14 residues. Germline-derived CDR1 and CDR2 are SGDLS and YYNGEE. The V and J ends lost 3 bases and 2 bases, in that order; junction bases with no gene match: 4.